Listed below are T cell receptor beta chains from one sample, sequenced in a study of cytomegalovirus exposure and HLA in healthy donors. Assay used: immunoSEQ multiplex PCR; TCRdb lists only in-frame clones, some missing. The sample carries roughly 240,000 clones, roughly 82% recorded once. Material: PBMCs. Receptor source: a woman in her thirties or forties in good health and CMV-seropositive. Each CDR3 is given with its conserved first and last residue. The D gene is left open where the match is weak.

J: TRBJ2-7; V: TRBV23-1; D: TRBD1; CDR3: CASSHPDRVSDEQYF
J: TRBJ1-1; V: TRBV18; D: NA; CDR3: CASSPYEGGAEAFF
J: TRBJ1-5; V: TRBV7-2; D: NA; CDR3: CASSVRGNQPQHF
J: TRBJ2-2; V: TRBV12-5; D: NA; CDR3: CASGLVRPNTGELFF
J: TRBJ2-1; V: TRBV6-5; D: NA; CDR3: CASTNWAYNEQFF
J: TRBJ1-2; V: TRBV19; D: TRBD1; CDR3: CATQKTGGGNYGYTF
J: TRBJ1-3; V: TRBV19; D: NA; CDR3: CASSIATGATGNTIYF
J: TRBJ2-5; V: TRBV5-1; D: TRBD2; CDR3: CASSLDTSGGGTQYF
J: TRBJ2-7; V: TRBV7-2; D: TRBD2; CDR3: CASSLVSFGGRVGEQYF
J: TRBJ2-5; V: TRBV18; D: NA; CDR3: CASSPAHEYGETQYF
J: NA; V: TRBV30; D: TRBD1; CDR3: CAWGTGVSYEQYF
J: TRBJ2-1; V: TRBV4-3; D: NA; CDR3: CASSQVRSGEQFF
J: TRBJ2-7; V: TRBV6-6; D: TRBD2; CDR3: CASSLGAGGGFYEQYF
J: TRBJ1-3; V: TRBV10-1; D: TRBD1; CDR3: CASSEWDRGVSSGNTIYF
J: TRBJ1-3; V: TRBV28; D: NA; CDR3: CASSLGGAGEAGNTIYF
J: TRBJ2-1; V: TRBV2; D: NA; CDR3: CASSDTGQGQFF
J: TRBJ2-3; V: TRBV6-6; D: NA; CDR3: CASTLRGRSTDTQYF
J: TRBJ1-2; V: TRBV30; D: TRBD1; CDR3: CAWSVTGPYGYTF
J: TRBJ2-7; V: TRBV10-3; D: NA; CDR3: CAISAAGQGYYEQYF
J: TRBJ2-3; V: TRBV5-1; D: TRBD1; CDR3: CASGPRTGGTDTQYF